This T cell receptor (beta chain) appears in the sequencing data of a study of shared clonotypes between healthy human individuals. Study background: Aged 18 to 49, the donors were a couple of women and a few men.

The V end lost 0 bases, the J end lost 5 bases, and 12 bases lay between the germline ends. The germline gives CDR1 SGHRS, CDR2 YFSETQ. The CDR3 length is 14 residues. Sequencing used immunoSEQ multiplex PCR; TCRdb keeps in-frame clones, though not all of them. The repertoire has about 300,000 clones, roughly 70% of them found once; the top ten carry 10%. The sequencing sample was made of memory CD4+ T cells sorted from blood. Subset of the sample: CD45RA-negative fraction. The TCR originated in a man younger than 45 in good health. This rearrangement joins TRBV5-1 to TRBJ2-7, with a possible D match to TRBD1 (5 bases). CDR3: CASSLATQAHEQYF. CDR3 bases: TGCGCCAGCAGCTTGGCCACACAGGCCCACGAGCAGTACTTC. Using reference TRBV5-1 and TRBJ2-7 for the parts outside the CDR3, the full variable domain is KAGVTQTPRYLIKTRGQQVTLSCSPISGHRSVSWYQQTPGQGLQFLFEYFSETQRNKGNFPGRFSGRQFSNSRSEMNVSTLELGDSALYLCASSLATQAHEQYFGPGTRLTVT.